The clone carrying this T cell receptor beta chain occurred a few times. Its antigen is not known. Naive CD4+ T cells were purified with Tregs depleted by CD25. CDR1 and CDR2 from the germline V gene are MNHEY and SVGAGI. Germline trimming cut 6 bases from V and 7 bases from J; bases unmatched to any gene: 9. This CDR3 region has 15 residues. Overall study results and limits: Tumor-infiltrating Treg TCR alpha and beta sequences overlapped most with tumor naive CD4+ T cells, then blood naive. Whole repertoires were not studied in the larger cohort, only one V-J beta rearrangement.

Constant-region reverse primers amplified full-length variable regions, followed by semi-nested Nested Universal Primer A PCR. TCRdb re-derived calls from the 5' RACE reads in MiXCR, one entry per CDR3 protein. Of nearly 55,000 distinct CDR3 sequences listed, more than 15% are singletons. The chain joins TRBV6-5 to TRBJ1-6, with 7 bases lining up with TRBD1. Sequencing input: naive CD4+ T cells sorted from blood. Subset indicated: naive CD4+ T cells, CD4+CD45RA+CD25-. This sequence was found in a female donor with breast cancer. For the CDR3, the DNA is TGTGCCAGCAGCCCCGGAGGGGGCAGGAATTCACCCCTCCACTTT. This gives the protein CASSPGGGRNSPLHF.